This TCR beta chain emerged from a study of tumor and adjacent non-tumor tissue in lung cancer. At the level of the study: Each sample yielded 4 million to 4.5 million productive TCRbeta reads on average. Study-level results: TCR diversity was significantly greater in tumor than normal lung tissue.

This sample's RNA came from whole unsorted tissue. Chemotherapy-naive patients with new lung cancer underwent thoracic surgery in China, August–late 2014. Points on this clonotype: The target antigen is unknown. With a much larger clone just one base away, this may be a read error.

This CDR3 spans 15 amino acids. Germline CDR1 ENHRY, CDR2 SYGVKD. Three rounds of nested PCR, following a modified ARM-PCR protocol, produced the TCRbeta library. Using its own MiXCR run on the multiplex PCR reads, TCRdb lists one record per CDR3 protein. The sample yields roughly 67,000 distinct CDR3 sequences, just under 60% seen once. The chain couples TRBV10-3 to TRBJ2-7, with 8 bases matching TRBD1. Material: lung tumor tissue. The source is a man aged 50 to 60 with non-small cell lung cancer. CDR3 in DNA: TGTGCCATCAGTGAGCCGGGACAGGCGACCTACGTGCAGTACTTC. This sequence encodes CAISEPGQATYVQYF.